Sequencing of this T cell receptor beta chain was carried out in a study of beta chain features in type 1 diabetes. On the study more broadly: Sorted cells, 107,917,701 in number, were examined across all samples.

Points from the study as a whole: cDNA-based sequencing might over-represent cells highly expressing TCR. With patients and controls alike, PCR might favor shorter templates to an equal degree.

Since all of the isolated RNA was reverse transcribed, expressed TCRB transcripts were what got sequenced. TCRdb keeps only in-frame clones here, not all; method: immunoSEQ multiplex PCR. The top ten hold 0.5% to 0.75% of the sample, which has more than 150,000 clones, about 13% seen once. Deletions cut 6 bases from V and 12 bases from J, with 21 bases between. The V gene's germline CDR1 is MDHEN and CDR2 SYDVKM. CDR3 size: 14 residues. This clone was counted only a few times. What it recognizes is unknown. Material: central memory CD4+ T cells from blood. The rearrangement uses TRBV28 and TRBJ2-1, with a weak D call TRBD1 (6 bases). The TCR comes from a woman in her late teens or twenties in good health. CDR3 nucleotide sequence: TGTGCCAGCAGGTCGTCCCGGGACACCCTTTCGCAGTTCTTC. The encoded protein is CASRSSRDTLSQFF. The variable domain in full, with the rest retrieved from reference TRBV28 and TRBJ2-1, is DVKVTQSSRYLVKRTGEKVFLECVQDMDHENMFWYRQDPGLGLRLIYFSYDVKMKEKGDIPEGYSVSREKKERFSLILESASTNQTSMYLCASRSSRDTLSQFFGPGTRLTVL.